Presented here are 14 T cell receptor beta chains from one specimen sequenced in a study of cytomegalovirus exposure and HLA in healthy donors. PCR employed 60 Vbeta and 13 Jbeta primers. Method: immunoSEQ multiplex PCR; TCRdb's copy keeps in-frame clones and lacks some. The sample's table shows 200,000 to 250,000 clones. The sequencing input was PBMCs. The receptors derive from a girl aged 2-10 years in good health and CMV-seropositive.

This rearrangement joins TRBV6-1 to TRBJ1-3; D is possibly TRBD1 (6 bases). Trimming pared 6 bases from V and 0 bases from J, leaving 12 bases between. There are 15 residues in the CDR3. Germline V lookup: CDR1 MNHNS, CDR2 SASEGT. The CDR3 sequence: CASSQQGFSGNTIYF. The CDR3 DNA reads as TGTGCCAGCAGCCAACAGGGCTTCTCTGGAAACACCATATATTTT.

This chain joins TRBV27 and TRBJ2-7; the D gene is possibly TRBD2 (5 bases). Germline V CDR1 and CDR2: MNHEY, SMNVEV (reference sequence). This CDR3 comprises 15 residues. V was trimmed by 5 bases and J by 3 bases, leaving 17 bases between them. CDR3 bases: TGTGCCAGCAGTCCCGCGGGTCCTCTACTCTACGAGCAGTACTTC. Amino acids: CASSPAGPLLYEQYF.

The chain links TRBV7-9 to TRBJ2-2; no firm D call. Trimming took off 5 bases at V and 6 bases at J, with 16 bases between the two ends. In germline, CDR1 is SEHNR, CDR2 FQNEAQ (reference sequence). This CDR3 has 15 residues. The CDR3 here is CASSLLASSAGELFF. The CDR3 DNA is TGTGCCAGCAGCCTACTCGCCTCCAGCGCCGGGGAGCTGTTTTTT.

CDR3 DNA: TGTGCCAGCACCCCCGGGACTAGTAATAGGGACGAGCAGTACTTC. As protein: CASTPGTSNRDEQYF. The chain joins TRBV7-9 to TRBJ2-7; 8 bases map to TRBD2. Germline CDR1 and CDR2: SEHNR and FQNEAQ (reference sequence). The trim removed 7 bases at V and 5 bases at J, leaving 13 bases unmatched. This CDR3 has 15 amino acids.

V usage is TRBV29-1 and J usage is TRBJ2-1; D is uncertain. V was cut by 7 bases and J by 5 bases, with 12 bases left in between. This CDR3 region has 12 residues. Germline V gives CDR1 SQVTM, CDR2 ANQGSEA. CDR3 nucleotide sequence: TGCAGCGCAACGCCCTATAACAATGAGCAGTTCTTC. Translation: CSATPYNNEQFF.

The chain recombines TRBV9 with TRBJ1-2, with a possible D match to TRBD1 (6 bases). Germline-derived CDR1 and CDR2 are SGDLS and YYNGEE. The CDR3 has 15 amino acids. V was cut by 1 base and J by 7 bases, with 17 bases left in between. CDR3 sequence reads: CASSVTGKDRSGYTF. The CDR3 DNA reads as TGTGCCAGCAGCGTAACAGGGAAAGATCGGAGTGGCTACACCTTC.

In DNA, the CDR3 is TGTGCCAGCAGCCCCGTGGGTAGCGGGAAGGGGGAGCTGTTTTTT. As protein: CASSPVGSGKGELFF. The V gene is TRBV9, the J gene TRBJ2-2; 8 bases map to TRBD2. CDR3 length: 15 residues. The J segment lost 8 bases and the V segment lost 4 bases, leaving 10 bases of the junction unmatched. From germline, CDR1 is SGDLS and CDR2 YYNGEE.

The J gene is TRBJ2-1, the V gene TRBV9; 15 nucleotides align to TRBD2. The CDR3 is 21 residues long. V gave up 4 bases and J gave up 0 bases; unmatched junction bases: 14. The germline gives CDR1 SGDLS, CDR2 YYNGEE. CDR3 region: CASSSRTWTSGRGSSYNEQFF. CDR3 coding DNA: TGTGCCAGCAGCTCTAGAACATGGACTAGCGGGAGGGGTAGCTCCTACAATGAGCAGTTCTTC.

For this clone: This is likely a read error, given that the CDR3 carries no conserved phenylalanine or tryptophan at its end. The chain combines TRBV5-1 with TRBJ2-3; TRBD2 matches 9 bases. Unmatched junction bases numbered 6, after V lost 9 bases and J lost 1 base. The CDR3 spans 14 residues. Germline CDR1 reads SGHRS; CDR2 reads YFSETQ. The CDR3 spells CATKLAGGTDTQYL. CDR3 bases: TGCGCCACCAAACTAGCGGGCGGCACAGATACGCAGTATCTT.

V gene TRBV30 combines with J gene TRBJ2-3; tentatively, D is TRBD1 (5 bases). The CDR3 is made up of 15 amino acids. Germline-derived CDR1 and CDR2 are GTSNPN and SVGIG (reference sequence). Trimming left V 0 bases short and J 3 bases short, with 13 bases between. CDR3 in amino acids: CAWSVSAGITDTQYF. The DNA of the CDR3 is TGTGCCTGGAGTGTATCGGCAGGGATAACAGATACGCAGTATTTT.

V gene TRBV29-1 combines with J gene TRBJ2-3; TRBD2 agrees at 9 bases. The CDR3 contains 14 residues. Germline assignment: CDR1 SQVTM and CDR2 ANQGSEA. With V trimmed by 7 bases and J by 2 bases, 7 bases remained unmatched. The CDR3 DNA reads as TGCAGCGCCCGGACTAGCGAAAACACAGATACGCAGTATTTT. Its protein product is CSARTSENTDTQYF.

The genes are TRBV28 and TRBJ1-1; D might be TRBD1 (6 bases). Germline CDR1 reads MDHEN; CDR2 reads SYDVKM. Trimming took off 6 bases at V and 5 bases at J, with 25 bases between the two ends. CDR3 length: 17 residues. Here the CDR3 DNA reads TGTGCCAGCAGAGACTGCAGGGGTCTGGGTGGGGGTACTGAAGCTTTCTTT. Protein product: CASRDCRGLGGGTEAFF.

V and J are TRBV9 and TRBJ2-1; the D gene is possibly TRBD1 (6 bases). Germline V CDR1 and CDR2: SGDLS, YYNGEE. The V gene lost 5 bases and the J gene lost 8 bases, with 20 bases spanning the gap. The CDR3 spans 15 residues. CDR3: CASSIQGGLGDEQFF. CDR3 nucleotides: TGTGCCAGCAGTATACAGGGCGGCTTGGGGGATGAGCAGTTCTTC.

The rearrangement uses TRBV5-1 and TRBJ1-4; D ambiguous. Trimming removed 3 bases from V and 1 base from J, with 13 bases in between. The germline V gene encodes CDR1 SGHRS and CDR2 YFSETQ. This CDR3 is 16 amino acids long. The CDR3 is CASSSDRDRTNEKLFF. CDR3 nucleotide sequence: TGCGCCAGCAGCTCAGACCGGGATCGAACTAATGAAAAACTGTTTTTT. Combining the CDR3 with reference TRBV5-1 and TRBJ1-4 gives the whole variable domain KAGVTQTPRYLIKTRGQQVTLSCSPISGHRSVSWYQQTPGQGLQFLFEYFSETQRNKGNFPGRFSGRQFSNSRSEMNVSTLELGDSALYLCASSSDRDRTNEKLFFGSGTQLSVL.